A single sample is the source of the 10 T cell receptor beta chains below, sequenced in a study of blood T cells in healthy people across ages. PCR was performed a second time for about 7 to 11 cycles using a sample-barcoded 5' primer and a J-beta primer mix. TCRdb independently ran MiXCR on the 5' RACE reads; one entry per CDR3 protein. The sample contains about 600,000 distinct CDR3 sequences, about 45% of which appear only once. Material: blood. The source of these receptors is a man older than 75 in good health.

The chain joins TRBV11-2 to TRBJ2-3; maybe TRBD2 (5 bases). The CDR3 loop spans 11 amino acids. Deletions cut 10 bases from V and 7 bases from J, with 12 bases between. Looked up from germline, CDR1 is SGHAT and CDR2 is FQNNGV. CDR3 region: CATKSGNTQYF. In DNA form, the CDR3 reads TGTGCCACCAAGAGCGGAAATACGCAGTATTTT. Filled out from reference TRBV11-2 and TRBJ2-3, the complete variable domain reads EAGVAQSPRYKIIEKRQSVAFWCNPISGHATLYWYQQILGQGPKLLIQFQNNGVVDDSQLPKDRFSAERLKGVDSTLKIQPAKLEDSAVYLCATKSGNTQYFGPGTRLTVL.

The genes are TRBV7-3 and TRBJ1-2; 8 positions match TRBD1. The CDR3 has 15 amino acids. Germline assignment: CDR1 SGHTA and CDR2 FQGTGA. After removal of 0 bases from V and 8 bases from J, the junction contained 8 bases not matched to a gene. CDR3 in amino acids: CASSLTGQGAQGYTF. The CDR3 DNA reads TGTGCCAGCAGCTTAACCGGGCAGGGGGCGCAGGGCTACACCTTC.

Worth noting for this clonotype: A read error may account for a junction end that differs from germline. This chain links TRBV6-5 with TRBJ1-1, with TRBD1 as a possible D gene (6 bases). The CDR3 consists of 15 residues. Germline lookup yields CDR1 MNHEY and CDR2 SVGAGI. DNA for the CDR3: TGTACCAGCACAACACGGCGTGGCAGGGGTTCTGAAGCTTTCTTT. Its protein is CTSTTRRGRGSEAFF.

This clonotype was picked up a small number of times. The rearrangement links TRBV27 to TRBJ2-2, with D hard to call. Germline loops: CDR1 MNHEY, CDR2 SMNVEV (reference sequence). CDR3 size: 13 residues. V was clipped by 0 bases and J by 6 bases, with 5 bases between them. The CDR3, as DNA: TGTGCCAGCAGTTTATCGGGGTCCGGGGAGCTGTTTTTT. Translation gives CASSLSGSGELFF.

The V call is TRBV7-3, the J call TRBJ2-5; 7 positions agree with TRBD2. V trimming: 5 bases; J trimming: 11 bases; junction bases outside the gene matches: 14. This CDR3 has 14 residues. Germline V CDR1 and CDR2: SGHTA, FQGTGA. CDR3 sequence: CASSLTAGDNEQYF. DNA of the CDR3: TGTGCCAGCAGCCTCACGGCGGGAGACAATGAGCAGTACTTC.

This rearrangement joins TRBV7-2 to TRBJ2-1, with 7 nucleotides matching TRBD2. CDR1 and CDR2 (germline): SGHTA, FQGNSA. J gave up 0 bases and V 10 bases, and 6 bases lay outside the gene matches. The CDR3 is made up of 14 amino acids. The CDR3: CATRRDYSYNEQFF. CDR3 sequence (DNA): TGTGCCACGCGTCGGGACTACTCCTACAATGAGCAGTTCTTC.

The rearrangement joins TRBV5-1 to TRBJ2-1, with D unclear. V gave up 0 bases and J gave up 9 bases, with 13 bases separating them. CDR3 size: 14 residues. Germline CDR1 reads SGHRS; CDR2 reads YFSETQ. The CDR3 protein is CASSLGPDLGEQFF. CDR3 coding DNA: TGCGCCAGCAGCTTGGGACCGGATTTGGGTGAGCAGTTCTTC.

The chain employs TRBV27 and TRBJ2-7, with 9 bases that match TRBD2. The CDR3 totals 15 residues. V lost 2 bases, J lost 3 bases, and 5 bases stayed unmatched. The V gene's germline CDR1 is MNHEY and CDR2 SMNVEV (reference sequence). The DNA for the CDR3 is TGTGCCAGCAGTTTACGTCCTAGCGGGAACTACGAGCAGTACTTC. It codes for CASSLRPSGNYEQYF.

The V and J genes are TRBV12-3 or TRBV12-4 and TRBJ2-1, with unresolved D. The CDR3 totals 13 residues. V was clipped by 8 bases and J by 1 base, with 9 bases between them. The CDR3 DNA reads TGTGCCAGCGGCGACGGGTCCTACAATGAGCAGTTCTTC. It yields the protein CASGDGSYNEQFF.

The rearrangement uses TRBV5-1 and TRBJ2-7; TRBD1 agrees at 9 bases. CDR1 SGHRS and CDR2 YFSETQ come from the germline V gene. The CDR3 is 15 residues long. J gave up 3 bases and V 4 bases, and 8 bases lay outside the gene matches. This CDR3 reads CASSGWGQGYYEQYF. Written as DNA, the CDR3 is TGCGCCAGCAGCGGGTGGGGACAGGGATACTACGAGCAGTACTTC.